Listed here are 18 T cell receptor beta chains from one sample, sequenced in a study of T cells in Graves' hyperthyroidism and ophthalmopathy. Amplification yielded TCR beta CDR3 regions, with RNA transcripts as the source. Using the HTBI primer set, a first-round RT-PCR was run on the TCR CDR3. TCRdb independently ran MiXCR on the multiplex PCR reads; one entry per CDR3 protein. The table includes a few hundred thousand distinct CDR3 sequences, less than 20% detected once. The sample was blood. Receptors originate from a woman aged 40 to 50 with Graves' ophthalmopathy.

The V and J genes are TRBV27 and TRBJ1-1, with TRBD1 matching over 7 bases. The V and J ends lost 8 bases and 3 bases, in that order; junction bases with no gene match: 3. Germline V CDR1 and CDR2: MNHEY, SMNVEV (reference sequence). The CDR3 sequence is 12 residues long. CDR3 in amino acids: CASRTGHTEAFF. CDR3 DNA sequence: TGTGCCAGCCGGACAGGACACACTGAAGCTTTCTTT.

A word on this clonotype: A junction end diverges from the germline sequence, so it may reflect a read error. The chain combines TRBV24-1 with TRBJ2-2; D is undetermined. The germline V gene encodes CDR1 KGHDR and CDR2 SFDVKD. The CDR3 is 19 amino acids. CDR3 nucleotide sequence: TGTGCCACTAGTGACCTCATTAAATCCTACAGCGATTACACCGGGGAGCTGTTTTTT. Its protein product is CATSDLIKSYSDYTGELFF.

The J gene is TRBJ1-6, the V gene TRBV6-2 or TRBV6-3; 7 positions match TRBD1. The CDR3 covers 16 residues. V was pared by 7 bases and J by 7 bases, with 13 bases of the junction left unmatched. CDR1 and CDR2 from the germline V gene are MNHEY and SVGEGT. CDR3 in DNA: TGTGCCAGCATAGCAGGGGGAGCGCGAAGAAATTCACCCCTCCACTTT. It encodes CASIAGGARRNSPLHF.

Many counts were recorded for this clonotype. The J gene is TRBJ2-5, the V gene TRBV4-1; the D is unclear. The length of the CDR3 is 15 residues. Between the trimmed V and J ends, which lost 1 base and 0 bases, there was a span of 9 bases. The germline gives CDR1 MGHRA, CDR2 YSYEKL. In DNA, the CDR3 is TGCGCCAGCAGCCAAGCGGGCAGTTACCAAGAGACCCAGTACTTC. Its translation is CASSQAGSYQETQYF.

This rearrangement joins TRBV28 to TRBJ1-1; D remains ambiguous. V dropped 1 base and J dropped 3 bases, with 6 bases sitting between them. CDR3 size: 13 residues. Looked up from germline, CDR1 is MDHEN and CDR2 is SYDVKM. DNA of the CDR3: TGTGCCAGCAGTTTATTAATACACACTGAAGCTTTCTTT. Amino acids: CASSLLIHTEAFF. Full variable domain (remainder filled in from reference TRBV28 and TRBJ1-1): DVKVTQSSRYLVKRTGEKVFLECVQDMDHENMFWYRQDPGLGLRLIYFSYDVKMKEKGDIPEGYSVSREKKERFSLILESASTNQTSMYLCASSLLIHTEAFFGQGTRLTVV.

Comment on this clonotype: This may arise from a read error, as a much more abundant clone is one base away. The chain carries TRBV6-1 and TRBJ2-2; 7 bases map to TRBD2. The CDR3 is made up of 14 amino acids. CDR1 is MNHNS, CDR2 SASEGT, per germline. CDR3 amino acids: CAGSRLATTGELFF. The CDR3 DNA is TGTGCCGGCAGCAGACTAGCAACCACCGGGGAGCTGTTTTTT.

The V call is TRBV7-2, the J call TRBJ1-2; D uncertain. V was trimmed by 1 base and J by 4 bases, leaving 7 bases between them. The CDR3 is made up of 13 amino acids. Germline V gene sequence: CDR1 SGHTA, CDR2 FQGNSA. CDR3 nucleotides: TGTGCCAGCAGCTTAGGGGTATCCTATGGCTACACCTTC. Protein product: CASSLGVSYGYTF.

Many counts were recorded for this clonotype. The chain has TRBV28 and TRBJ2-7, with D unclear. Germline CDR1 reads MDHEN; CDR2 reads SYDVKM. V lost 6 bases, J lost 2 bases, and 14 bases lay in between. This CDR3 is 14 amino acids long. Written as DNA, the CDR3 is TGTGCCAGCAGCCGACCGCGGACGACCTACGAGCAGTACTTC. Protein product: CASSRPRTTYEQYF.

This clonotype has at least ten counts. The chain carries TRBV28 and TRBJ1-1; D remains unclear. The CDR3 spans 16 residues. Germline-derived CDR1 and CDR2 are MDHEN and SYDVKM. With 3 bases removed from V and 5 bases from J, the gap between germline ends came to 19 bases. The CDR3 spells CASSFSGLMIGTEAFF. The CDR3 coding sequence is TGTGCCAGCAGTTTCAGTGGGCTCATGATTGGGACTGAAGCTTTCTTT.

This clonotype was observed at least ten times. The rearrangement uses TRBV6-1 and TRBJ2-7; a possible D gene is TRBD2 (5 bases). The CDR3 covers 17 residues. With 2 bases removed from V and 3 bases from J, the gap between germline ends came to 20 bases. The germline gives CDR1 MNHNS, CDR2 SASEGT. CDR3 in DNA: TGTGCCAGCAGTGAAAACCGATCGGGTGACTACTACTACGAGCAGTACTTC. Residues: CASSENRSGDYYYEQYF.

This clonotype has a count of ten or more. This rearrangement joins TRBV29-1 to TRBJ2-5; possibly TRBD2 for D (6 bases). The CDR3 contains 14 residues. V was trimmed by 4 bases and J by 5 bases, leaving 17 bases between them. CDR1 is SQVTM and CDR2 is ANQGSEA in the germline V gene. DNA of the CDR3: TGCAGCGTTGGGGACCCGCGGAGGGGCGAGACCCAGTACTTC. This encodes CSVGDPRRGETQYF.

This clonotype was detected many times. This sequence joins TRBV7-3 and TRBJ2-5, with D tentatively TRBD1 (8 bases). This CDR3 comprises 13 residues. Between the trimmed V and J ends, which lost 4 bases and 4 bases, there was a span of 10 bases. CDR1 is SGHTA, CDR2 FQGTGA, per germline. CDR3 DNA sequence: TGTGCCAGCAGCTACAGGGGGGGAGAGACCCAGTACTTC. Residues: CASSYRGGETQYF.

This clonotype was observed at least ten times. The genes are TRBV20-1 and TRBJ2-7, with D uncertain. Germline lookup yields CDR1 DFQATT and CDR2 SNEGSKA (reference sequence). V was pared by 4 bases and J by 3 bases, with 10 bases between. CDR3 length equals 12 residues. CDR3 in DNA: TGCAGTGCTAATTCAGCCCTCTACGAGCAGTACTTC. It yields the protein CSANSALYEQYF.

This clonotype was recorded at least ten times. The chain has TRBV12-3 or TRBV12-4 and TRBJ2-2; D could derive from TRBD1 or TRBD2 (5 bases each). Trimming stripped 1 base from V and 4 bases from J, with 13 bases between. This CDR3 has 16 residues. CDR3 sequence reads: CASSLGGRDATGELFF. DNA of the CDR3: TGTGCCAGCAGTTTAGGGGGCCGGGACGCCACCGGGGAGCTGTTTTTT.

This clonotype was seen at least ten times. The chain employs TRBV7-3 and TRBJ1-1; D is ambiguous. The CDR3 consists of 14 residues. V was trimmed by 5 bases and J by 8 bases, leaving 18 bases between them. Looked up from germline, CDR1 is SGHTA and CDR2 is FQGTGA. For the CDR3, the DNA is TGTGCCAGCAGCCCAAATAACGGCTACCAGGAAGCTTTCTTT. Amino acids: CASSPNNGYQEAFF.

V is TRBV27 and J is TRBJ1-1, with TRBD1 matching 7 bases. CDR1 and CDR2 from the germline V gene are MNHEY and SMNVEV (reference sequence). The CDR3 covers 16 residues. Trimming took 6 bases from V and 4 from J; bases not matched to a gene: 14. In DNA, the CDR3 is TGTGCCAGCAGATCCTTGAAAACAGGGGCGACCACTGAAGCTTTCTTT. This codes for CASRSLKTGATTEAFF.

The chain couples TRBV6-5 to TRBJ1-5, with unresolved D. Germline loops: CDR1 MNHEY, CDR2 SVGAGI. The CDR3 is 15 residues long. V was clipped by 0 bases and J by 1 base, with 7 bases between them. Here the CDR3 reads CASSYSPQSNQPQHF. The CDR3, as DNA: TGTGCCAGCAGTTACTCGCCCCAAAGCAATCAGCCCCAGCATTTT.

A word on this clonotype: A much larger clone is a single base away; this may be a read error. V and J are TRBV5-1 and TRBJ2-2; 7 nucleotides align to TRBD1. The CDR3 sequence is 16 residues long. With V trimmed by 4 bases and J by 4 bases, 10 bases remained unmatched. Germline V lookup: CDR1 SGHRS, CDR2 YFSETQ. CDR3 DNA sequence: TGCGCCAGCAGCCCCGGGGACAGATTGATCACCGGGGAGCTGTTTTTT. Its translation is CASSPGDRLITGELFF.